The 4 T cell receptor beta chains below come from one sample, sequenced in a study of blood T cell repertoires in COVID-19. Here immunoSEQ multiplex PCR was the method, and the copy in TCRdb shows in-frame clones only, minus some. The sample holds 200,000 or so clones, around nine tenths seen once. The sample was peripheral blood. The receptors stem from a man between 65 and 85 years old with active or convalescent COVID-19.

The V gene is TRBV9, the J gene TRBJ2-7; 12 nucleotides line up with TRBD1. CDR1 and CDR2 from the germline V gene are SGDLS and YYNGEE. Trimming took 5 bases from V and 6 from J; bases not matched to a gene: 15. The CDR3 consists of 17 residues. CDR3 amino acids: CASSPGTGGPLGGEQYF. CDR3 DNA sequence: TGTGCCAGCAGTCCGGGGACAGGGGGCCCGCTAGGAGGCGAGCAGTACTTC. Looking up the rest from reference TRBV9 and TRBJ2-7 gives the full variable domain: DSGVTQTPKHLITATGQRVTLRCSPRSGDLSVYWYQQSLDQGLQFLIQYYNGEERAKGNILERFSAQQFPDLHSELNLSSLELGDSALYFCASSPGTGGPLGGEQYFGPGTRLTVT.

The chain couples TRBV2 to TRBJ2-2, with D perhaps matching TRBD2 (6 bases). Germline V gene data show CDR1 as SNHLY and CDR2 as FYNNEI. The CDR3 sequence is 16 residues long. Trimming removed 1 base from V and 4 bases from J, with 13 bases in between. DNA of the CDR3: TGTGCCAGCAGTGAAGGTACCGGGAGATTCACCGGGGAGCTGTTTTTT. Protein: CASSEGTGRFTGELFF.

The rearrangement joins TRBV5-1 to TRBJ2-3; D possibly corresponds to TRBD1 (6 bases). The V end lost 0 bases, the J end lost 2 bases, and 10 bases lay between the germline ends. Germline lookup yields CDR1 SGHRS and CDR2 YFSETQ. This CDR3 is built from 15 residues. The CDR3 sequence: CASSLATGPTDTQYF. The CDR3 DNA is TGCGCCAGCAGCTTGGCGACAGGCCCCACAGATACGCAGTATTTT. Complete variable domain (other parts from reference TRBV5-1 and TRBJ2-3): KAGVTQTPRYLIKTRGQQVTLSCSPISGHRSVSWYQQTPGQGLQFLFEYFSETQRNKGNFPGRFSGRQFSNSRSEMNVSTLELGDSALYLCASSLATGPTDTQYFGPGTRLTVL.

The sample holds one count of this clone. The chain is built from TRBV19 and TRBJ1-6, with 11 bases aligning to TRBD1. CDR1 LNHDA and CDR2 SQIVND come from the germline V gene (reference sequence). CDR3 size: 14 residues. V lost 10 bases and J lost 10; bases outside the gene matches: 9. The CDR3 nucleotides read TGTGCCACCCTCGGACAGGGGGCAGGATCACCCCTCCACTTT. Translation gives CATLGQGAGSPLHF. The full variable domain, completed using reference TRBV19 and TRBJ1-6, is DGGITQSPKYLFRKEGQNVTLSCEQNLNHDAMYWYRQDPGQGLRLIYYSQIVNDFQKGDIAEGYSVSREKKESFPLTVTSAQKNPTAFYLCATLGQGAGSPLHFGNGTRLTVT.